The 17 T cell receptor beta chains listed next were all sequenced from one sample in a study of blood T cell repertoires in COVID-19. The protocol was immunoSEQ multiplex PCR, while the TCRdb copy is restricted to in-frame clones and leaves out a portion. There are about 100,000 clones in the sample; approximately 86% occur only once, and more than 1.5% lies in the top ten. Sequencing was carried out using peripheral blood. The receptor source for this set is an elderly man with acute or convalescent COVID-19.

This clone appeared a few times. J is TRBJ2-1 and V is TRBV29-1, with 9 bases aligning to TRBD1. With 5 bases clipped from V and 8 bases from J, the junction kept 7 bases outside the gene matches. The CDR3 consists of 13 residues. In germline, CDR1 is SQVTM, CDR2 ANQGSEA. The CDR3 sequence: CSVRGTGYYEQFF. The CDR3 DNA is TGCAGCGTTCGCGGGACAGGGTACTATGAGCAGTTCTTC.

V and J are TRBV4-3 and TRBJ2-5; D remains ambiguous. CDR1 LGHNA and CDR2 YSLEER come from the germline V gene. Between the trimmed V and J ends, which lost 0 bases and 5 bases, there was a span of 10 bases. This CDR3 has 14 amino acids. CDR3 coding DNA: TGCGCCAGCAGCCAAGACGTCCACGGGGAGACCCAGTACTTC. Translated: CASSQDVHGETQYF.

The chain has TRBV4-3 and TRBJ2-7; a weak D match, TRBD1 (5 bases). The CDR3 sequence is 15 residues long. Trimming removed 1 base at V and 2 bases at J, with 12 bases between. Germline loops: CDR1 LGHNA, CDR2 YSLEER. The CDR3 reads CASSQGWGSTYEQYF. The CDR3 region has the DNA TGCGCCAGCAGCCAAGGCTGGGGCAGCACCTACGAGCAGTACTTC.

The gene calls are TRBV2 and TRBJ2-7; tentatively, D is TRBD1 (5 bases). Germline CDR1 is SNHLY and CDR2 is FYNNEI. V lost 6 bases and J 5 bases, leaving 14 bases between the germline ends. The CDR3 consists of 13 residues. The CDR3: CASRILPGNEQYF. As DNA, the CDR3 is TGTGCCAGCAGAATACTACCAGGGAACGAGCAGTACTTC.

V and J are TRBV5-1 and TRBJ2-5, with 12 bases lining up with TRBD2. Germline loops: CDR1 SGHRS, CDR2 YFSETQ. The length of the CDR3 is 16 residues. The trim removed 4 bases at V and 1 base at J, leaving 5 bases unmatched. DNA of the CDR3: TGCGCCAGCAGCCAGGGGACTAGCGGGTTCCAAGAGACCCAGTACTTC. Amino acid sequence: CASSQGTSGFQETQYF.

The table lists this clone with a few counts. The rearrangement uses TRBV9 and TRBJ2-5; D possibly corresponds to TRBD2 (6 bases). CDR1 and CDR2 from the germline V gene are SGDLS and YYNGEE. V lost 0 bases, J lost 5 bases, and 11 bases lay in between. The CDR3 extends over 14 amino acids. CDR3 in DNA: TGTGCCAGCAGCGTAGTGGAGGGAGAGGAGACCCAGTACTTC. The encoded protein is CASSVVEGEETQYF.

The V and J genes are TRBV28 and TRBJ1-3; 7 bases agree with TRBD1. This CDR3 has 15 amino acids. Trimming removed 5 bases from V and 0 bases from J; junction bases left unmatched: 4. Per germline, CDR1 MDHEN and CDR2 SYDVKM. The CDR3 DNA reads as TGTGCCAGCAGTACCTACAGGGGCTCTGGAAACACCATATATTTT. It specifies CASSTYRGSGNTIYF. The full variable domain, completed using reference TRBV28 and TRBJ1-3, is DVKVTQSSRYLVKRTGEKVFLECVQDMDHENMFWYRQDPGLGLRLIYFSYDVKMKEKGDIPEGYSVSREKKERFSLILESASTNQTSMYLCASSTYRGSGNTIYFGEGSWLTVV.

The chain joins TRBV7-9 to TRBJ2-3, with 8 bases matching TRBD2. The V gene end was trimmed by 4 bases and the J gene end by 6 bases; junction bases not matched to a gene: 6. The CDR3 runs to 14 residues. The V gene's germline CDR1 is SEHNR and CDR2 FQNEAQ (reference sequence). The CDR3 DNA sequence: TGTGCCAGCAGCTCGGGGGGGACTGCGGATACGCAGTATTTT. Amino acids: CASSSGGTADTQYF.

The chain has TRBV11-3 and TRBJ2-1; 8 bases match TRBD2. Trimming removed 5 bases from V and 7 bases from J; junction bases left unmatched: 7. Germline values: CDR1 SGHNT, CDR2 YENEEA. CDR3 size: 14 residues. CDR3 residues: CASSAGGRRNEQFF. As DNA, the CDR3 is TGTGCCAGCAGCGCAGGCGGGAGGAGGAATGAGCAGTTCTTC.

The rearrangement links TRBV13 to TRBJ2-1, with TRBD2 identical over 7 bases. The CDR3 is 15 residues long. J lost 2 bases, V lost 0 bases, and 1 base had no gene match. CDR1 is PRHDT, CDR2 FYEKMQ, per germline (reference sequence). This CDR3 is CASSLGGRPYNEQFF. DNA for the CDR3: TGTGCCAGCAGCTTAGGCGGGAGGCCCTACAATGAGCAGTTCTTC.

The CDR3 sequence is CASSEEAGSGETQYF. For the CDR3, the DNA is TGTGCCAGCAGTGAGGAAGCGGGATCAGGAGAGACCCAGTACTTC. This rearrangement joins TRBV2 to TRBJ2-5; TRBD2 aligns across 7 bases. Trimming at V came to 3 bases and at J to 4 bases, leaving 8 bases not matched to a gene. There are 15 residues in the CDR3. Germline V CDR1 and CDR2: SNHLY, FYNNEI.

The chain recombines TRBV28 with TRBJ1-1; a possible D gene is TRBD1 (6 bases). The germline V gene encodes CDR1 MDHEN and CDR2 SYDVKM. This CDR3 is 14 amino acids long. Trimming pared 0 bases from V and 6 bases from J, leaving 11 bases between. The CDR3 DNA follows: TGTGCCAGCAGTTTATGGGGGGCGTCAGCTGAAGCTTTCTTT. The encoded protein is CASSLWGASAEAFF.

This clone showed up just a few times. The rearrangement uses TRBV7-2 and TRBJ1-1, with TRBD1 matching 7 bases. The ends lost 6 bases at V and 11 bases at J; junction bases unmatched: 12. Germline CDR1 SGHTA, CDR2 FQGNSA. CDR3 length equals 13 residues. The CDR3: CASSQTSDRLAFF. DNA for the CDR3: TGTGCCAGCAGTCAAACCTCGGACAGGTTGGCTTTCTTT.

The V call is TRBV7-2, the J call TRBJ2-3, with D unresolved. Trimming shortened V by 3 bases and J by 4 bases, and 11 bases separated the two germline ends. The CDR3 covers 14 residues. Germline V gene lookup returns CDR1 SGHTA and CDR2 FQGNSA. The CDR3 region has the DNA TGTGCCAGCAGCTTCGCTCTAGTCGCAGATACGCAGTATTTT. Protein product: CASSFALVADTQYF.

This chain connects TRBV11-3 to TRBJ2-2, with TRBD1 as a possible D gene (6 bases). CDR1 and CDR2 from the germline V gene are SGHNT and YENEEA. The CDR3 is 15 amino acids. Trimming took 2 bases from V and 4 from J, leaving 11 bases between them. CDR3 bases: TGTGCCAGCAGCTTAAACGGCAGGGGCACCGGGGAGCTGTTTTTT. Protein sequence: CASSLNGRGTGELFF.

The rearrangement links TRBV18 to TRBJ1-5; 7 nucleotides match TRBD1. V shed 6 bases and J 4 bases; nucleotides not matched to a gene: 6. Germline lookup yields CDR1 KGHSH and CDR2 LQKENI. The CDR3 has 14 residues. CDR3 DNA sequence: TGTGCCAGCTCCCCTCTACAGGGGAATCAGCCCCAGCATTTT. Amino acid sequence: CASSPLQGNQPQHF.

This chain joins TRBV18 and TRBJ2-3, with D maybe TRBD2 (6 bases). The CDR3 extends over 14 amino acids. The ends were cut back, 3 bases at V and 5 bases at J, with 12 bases in the middle. The germline V gene has CDR1 KGHSH and CDR2 LQKENI. The CDR3 DNA sequence: TGTGCCAGCTCACCCGGAGGGGCGGGAGATACGCAGTATTTT. It yields the protein CASSPGGAGDTQYF.